The rows below give T cell receptor beta chains drawn from one sample of a study of identical twins. Via MiXCR, TCRdb re-called the 5' RACE reads, giving one row per CDR3 protein. Here the sample spans around 1.7 million distinct CDR3 sequences, around 29% being singletons. The sequencing sample was made of cord blood. Every receptor here comes from a newborn girl in good health. CDR3s include the opening cysteine and the closing phenylalanine or tryptophan. Each record gives: D gene, J gene, clone size, CDR3 length, V gene, CDR3 protein, CDR3 DNA. D genes are given only for firm matches. Some rows mark clone size as missing; the rest say once, few, many or name a class of expanded clone.

TRBD2 | TRBJ2-3 | many | 15 | TRBV5-1 | CASSLTSGGADTQYF | TGTGCCAGCAGCTTAACTAGCGGGGGGGCAGATACGCAGTATTTT
. | TRBJ2-5 | . | 12 | TRBV29-1 | CSVAGHQEAQYF | TGCAGCGTTGCGGGACACCAAGAGGCCCAGTACTTC
TRBD1 | TRBJ1-2 | . | 14 | TRBV6-2/TRBV6-3 | CASSYGRQGTAYTF | TGTGCCAGCAGTTACGGTCGTCAGGGGACAGCCTACACCTTC
. | TRBJ2-4 | . | 13 | TRBV2 | CASLGLAKNIQYF | TGTGCCAGCCTGGGCCTAGCCAAAAACATTCAGTACTTC
. | TRBJ1-2 | . | 16 | TRBV28 | CASSLGLKPRGYGYTF | TGTGCCAGCAGTTTAGGACTTAAACCAAGGGGCTATGGCTACACCTTC
. | TRBJ1-1 | few | 16 | TRBV12-3/TRBV12-4 | CASSLGGGRVNTEAFF | TGTGCCAGCAGTTTAGGGGGAGGAAGAGTGAACACTGAAGCTTTCTTT
TRBD1 | TRBJ1-2 | few | 15 | TRBV11-2 | CASSQDRGEGYGYTF | TGTGCCAGCAGCCAAGACAGGGGAGAGGGCTATGGCTACACCTTC
. | TRBJ1-5 | few | 13 | TRBV6-1 | CASSERGYQPQHF | TGTGCCAGCAGTGAACGGGGGTATCAGCCCCAGCATTTT
. | TRBJ1-1 | few | 14 | TRBV20-1 | CSAEPDPGNTEAFF | TGCAGTGCGGAACCGGATCCAGGGAACACTGAAGCTTTCTTT
. | TRBJ2-3 | . | 16 | TRBV3-1 | CASSYPPGLPTDTQYF | TGTGCCAGCAGCTACCCGCCGGGACTCCCCACAGATACGCAGTATTTT
TRBD2 | TRBJ2-7 | few | 16 | TRBV5-1 | CASSPMTSGGSYEQYF | TGCGCCAGCAGCCCAATGACTAGCGGGGGTTCCTACGAGCAGTACTTC
. | TRBJ2-3 | few | 14 | TRBV3-1 | CASSQVHGADTQYF | TGTGCCAGCAGCCAAGTTCACGGAGCAGATACGCAGTATTTT
. | TRBJ2-1 | few | 13 | TRBV7-2 | CASSLIADNEQFF | TGTGCCAGCAGCTTGATAGCAGACAATGAGCAGTTCTTC
. | TRBJ2-3 | . | 15 | TRBV7-2 | CASSFGIQMVDTQYF | TGTGCCAGCAGCTTCGGGATTCAGATGGTAGATACGCAGTATTTT
. | TRBJ1-5 | . | 12 | TRBV2 | CASSDHNQPQHF | TGTGCCAGCAGTGATCACAATCAGCCCCAGCATTTT
. | TRBJ2-3 | . | 13 | TRBV20-1 | CSASQTGTDTQYF | TGCAGTGCTAGCCAAACTGGCACAGATACGCAGTATTTT
. | TRBJ1-1 | . | 15 | TRBV20-1 | CSASLRGSVSTEAFF | TGCAGTGCTAGTTTGCGGGGGTCGGTATCCACTGAAGCTTTCTTT
TRBD1 | TRBJ1-2 | . | 15 | TRBV20-1 | CRIHIGDSDNYGYTF | TGCAGGATACATATTGGGGACAGCGACAACTATGGCTACACCTTC
. | TRBJ2-2 | . | 13 | TRBV2 | CASSVLGPGELFF | TGTGCCAGCAGTGTTTTGGGGCCCGGGGAGCTGTTTTTT
TRBD1 | TRBJ2-7 | few | 14 | TRBV2 | CASMRDRASYEQYF | TGTGCCAGCATGCGGGACAGGGCCTCCTACGAGCAGTACTTC
TRBD1 | TRBJ1-2 | few | 14 | TRBV19 | CASSIVRTGSGYTF | TGTGCCAGTAGTATAGTCCGGACAGGGAGCGGCTACACCTTC
TRBD1 | TRBJ1-4 | . | 13 | TRBV20-1 | CSARGQGYEKLFF | TGCAGTGCTAGGGGACAGGGTTATGAAAAACTGTTTTTT
TRBD2 | TRBJ2-1 | few | 16 | TRBV2 | CASSEGLLAGGYEQFF | TGTGCCAGCAGTGAAGGTCTCCTAGCGGGAGGTTATGAGCAGTTCTTC
TRBD2 | TRBJ2-4 | . | 15 | TRBV20-1 | CSAPPGTSGKNIQYF | TGCAGTGCTCCCCCCGGGACTAGCGGCAAAAACATTCAGTACTTC
. | TRBJ1-4 | . | 15 | TRBV5-5 | CASSRGAPTNEKLFF | TGTGCCAGCAGCCGCGGGGCTCCAACTAATGAAAAACTGTTTTTT
. | TRBJ1-1 | few | 13 | TRBV24-1 | CATSNTRNTEAFF | TGTGCCACCAGTAATACTAGGAACACTGAAGCTTTCTTT
. | TRBJ1-4 | . | 13 | TRBV10-3 | CAIGKGADEKLFF | TGTGCCATCGGGAAAGGGGCGGATGAAAAACTGTTTTTT
. | TRBJ2-7 | few | 15 | TRBV20-1 | CSARDFAGSSYEQYF | TGCAGTGCTAGAGATTTCGCGGGGAGCTCCTACGAGCAGTACTTC
. | TRBJ2-7 | . | 14 | TRBV10-2 | CASTLVVGSYEQYF | TGCGCCAGCACCCTTGTGGTAGGGTCCTACGAGCAGTACTTC
TRBD2 | TRBJ2-7 | many | 17 | TRBV6-5 | CASSYGTSGWSSYEQYF | TGTGCCAGCAGTTACGGGACTAGCGGGTGGAGCTCCTACGAGCAGTACTTC
. | TRBJ2-5 | few | 15 | TRBV28 | CASSYSDRLQETQYF | TGTGCCAGCAGTTATTCTGACAGGCTCCAAGAGACCCAGTACTTC
TRBD1 | TRBJ1-1 | . | 14 | TRBV7-9 | CASSVGTENTEAFF | TGTGCCAGCAGCGTCGGGACAGAGAACACTGAAGCTTTCTTT
. | TRBJ2-3 | many | 13 | TRBV12-3/TRBV12-4 | CASSLRETDTQYF | TGTGCCAGCAGTTTACGGGAAACGGATACGCAGTATTTT
TRBD2 | TRBJ2-1 | . | 17 | TRBV11-2 | CASSFLSGKGLYNEQFF | TGTGCCAGCAGCTTCCTTAGCGGGAAGGGACTCTACAATGAGCAGTTCTTC
. | TRBJ1-4 | few | 13 | TRBV28 | CASPGRRNEKLFF | TGTGCCAGCCCGGGACGGAGGAATGAAAAACTGTTTTTT
. | TRBJ1-5 | few | 16 | TRBV5-1 | CASSLEPGFSNQPQHF | TGCGCCAGCAGCTTGGAGCCGGGGTTTAGCAATCAGCCCCAGCATTTT
. | TRBJ2-7 | few | 14 | TRBV4-1 | CASTPTAASYEQYF | TGCGCCAGCACCCCGACAGCCGCTTCCTACGAGCAGTACTTC
TRBD1 | TRBJ2-3 | . | 12 | TRBV12-5 | CASGPGTGVAYF | TGTGCTAGTGGTCCCGGGACAGGGGTAGCGTATTTT
. | TRBJ1-2 | few | 15 | TRBV7-9 | CASSYRGESNYGYTF | TGTGCCAGCAGCTATCGTGGGGAATCTAACTATGGCTACACCTTC
. | TRBJ1-2 | . | 14 | TRBV7-9 | CASSLEGRGQIYTF | TGTGCCAGCAGCTTAGAGGGCAGGGGCCAAATCTACACCTTC
TRBD1 | TRBJ1-4 | . | 16 | TRBV20-1 | CSANPGQGRTNEKLFF | TGCAGTGCAAATCCGGGACAGGGAAGGACTAATGAAAAACTGTTTTTT